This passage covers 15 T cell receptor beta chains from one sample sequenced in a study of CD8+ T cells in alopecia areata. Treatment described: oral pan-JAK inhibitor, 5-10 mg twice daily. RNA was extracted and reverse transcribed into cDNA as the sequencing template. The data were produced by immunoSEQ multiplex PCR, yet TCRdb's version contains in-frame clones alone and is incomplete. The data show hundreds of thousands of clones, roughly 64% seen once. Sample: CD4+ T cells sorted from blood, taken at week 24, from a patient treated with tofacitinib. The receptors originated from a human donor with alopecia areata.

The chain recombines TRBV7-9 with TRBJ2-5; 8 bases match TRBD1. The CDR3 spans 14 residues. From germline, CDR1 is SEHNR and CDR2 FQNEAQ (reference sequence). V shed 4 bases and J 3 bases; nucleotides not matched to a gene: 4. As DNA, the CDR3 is TGTGCCAGCAGCTCCCCGACAGGGGAAGAGACCCAGTACTTC. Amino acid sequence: CASSSPTGEETQYF.

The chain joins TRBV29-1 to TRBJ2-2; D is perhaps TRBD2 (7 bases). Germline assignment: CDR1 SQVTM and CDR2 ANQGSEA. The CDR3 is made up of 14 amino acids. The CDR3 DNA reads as TGCAGTGGGGGCGGTGTAGCGGGTTCCGGGGAGCTGTTTTTT. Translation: CSGGGVAGSGELFF.

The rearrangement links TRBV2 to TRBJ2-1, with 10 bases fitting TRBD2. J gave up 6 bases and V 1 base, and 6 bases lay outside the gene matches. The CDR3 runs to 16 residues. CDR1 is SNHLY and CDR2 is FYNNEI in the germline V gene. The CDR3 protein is CASSEGSSGGLNEQFF. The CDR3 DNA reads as TGTGCCAGCAGTGAAGGGAGTAGCGGGGGGCTCAATGAGCAGTTCTTC.

The DNA of the CDR3 is TGTGCCAGCAGTGACAGGGGGGAGAACATTCAGTACTTC. Translation gives CASSDRGENIQYF. The chain recombines TRBV9 with TRBJ2-4; TRBD1 aligns across 9 bases. The germline CDR1 and CDR2 sequences are SGDLS and YYNGEE. V lost 5 bases and J lost 7; bases outside the gene matches: 4. The CDR3 loop spans 13 amino acids. Drawing the rest from reference TRBV9 and TRBJ2-4, the complete variable domain is DSGVTQTPKHLITATGQRVTLRCSPRSGDLSVYWYQQSLDQGLQFLIQYYNGEERAKGNILERFSAQQFPDLHSELNLSSLELGDSALYFCASSDRGENIQYFGAGTRLSVL.

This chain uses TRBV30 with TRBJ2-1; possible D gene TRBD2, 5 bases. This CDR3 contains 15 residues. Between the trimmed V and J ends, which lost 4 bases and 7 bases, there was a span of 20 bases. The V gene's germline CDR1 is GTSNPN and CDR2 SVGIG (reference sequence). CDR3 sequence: CAWTSGLWSGNEQFF. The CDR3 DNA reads TGTGCCTGGACATCCGGGCTCTGGTCGGGAAATGAGCAGTTCTTC.

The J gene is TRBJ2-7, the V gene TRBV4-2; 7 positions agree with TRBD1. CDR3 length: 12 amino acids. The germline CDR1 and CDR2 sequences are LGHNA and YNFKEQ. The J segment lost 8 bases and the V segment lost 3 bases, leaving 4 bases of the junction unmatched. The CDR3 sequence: CASSHPGGKQYF. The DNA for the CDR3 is TGTGCCAGCAGCCATCCAGGGGGTAAGCAGTACTTC.

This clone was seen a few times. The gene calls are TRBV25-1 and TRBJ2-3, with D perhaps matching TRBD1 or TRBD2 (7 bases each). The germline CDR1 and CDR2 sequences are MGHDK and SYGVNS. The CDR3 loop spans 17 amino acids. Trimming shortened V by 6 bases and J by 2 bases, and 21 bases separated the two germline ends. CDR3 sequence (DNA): TGTGCCAGCAGCACGGCAGGGGGGGCGCAGTACACAGATACGCAGTATTTT. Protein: CASSTAGGAQYTDTQYF.

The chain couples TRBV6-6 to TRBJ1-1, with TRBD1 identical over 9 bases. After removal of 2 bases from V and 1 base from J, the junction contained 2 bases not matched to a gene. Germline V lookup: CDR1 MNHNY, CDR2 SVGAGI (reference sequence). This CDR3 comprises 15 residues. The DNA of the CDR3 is TGTGCCAGCAGTTACGGGACAGGGCAGAACACTGAAGCTTTCTTT. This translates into CASSYGTGQNTEAFF.

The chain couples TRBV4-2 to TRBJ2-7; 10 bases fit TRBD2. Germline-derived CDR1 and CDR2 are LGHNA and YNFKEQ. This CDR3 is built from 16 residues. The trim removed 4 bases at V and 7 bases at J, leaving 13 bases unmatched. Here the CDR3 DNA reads TGTGCCAGCAGCCCCTCAGGGGGAGCGGGGGGGCGAGAGCAGTACTTC. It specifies CASSPSGGAGGREQYF.

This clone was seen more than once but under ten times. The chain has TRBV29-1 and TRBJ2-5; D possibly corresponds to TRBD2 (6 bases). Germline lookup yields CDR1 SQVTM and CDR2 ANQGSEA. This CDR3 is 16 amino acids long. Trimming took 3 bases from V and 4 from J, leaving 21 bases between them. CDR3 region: CSVEIGGKLLGETQYF. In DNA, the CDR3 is TGCAGCGTTGAGATCGGCGGGAAACTACTTGGAGAGACCCAGTACTTC. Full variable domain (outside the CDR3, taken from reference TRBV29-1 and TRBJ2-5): SAVISQKPSRDICQRGTSLTIQCQVDSQVTMMFWYRQQPGQSLTLIATANQGSEATYESGFVIDKFPISRPNLTFSTLTVSNMSPEDSSIYLCSVEIGGKLLGETQYFGPGTRLLVL.

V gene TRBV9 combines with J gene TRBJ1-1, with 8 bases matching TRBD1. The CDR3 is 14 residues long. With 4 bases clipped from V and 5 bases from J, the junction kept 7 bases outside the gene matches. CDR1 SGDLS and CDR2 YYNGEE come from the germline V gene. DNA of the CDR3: TGTGCCAGCAGCCGTCGAACAGGGGGGACTGAAGCTTTCTTT. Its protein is CASSRRTGGTEAFF.

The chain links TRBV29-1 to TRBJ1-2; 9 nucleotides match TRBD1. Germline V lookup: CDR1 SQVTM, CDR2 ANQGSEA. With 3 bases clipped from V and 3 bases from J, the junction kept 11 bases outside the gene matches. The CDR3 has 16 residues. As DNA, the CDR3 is TGCAGCGTTGAGCTGGGCGCGGGACAGGGTTACTATGGCTACACCTTC. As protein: CSVELGAGQGYYGYTF.

DNA for the CDR3: TGTGCCAGCAGTGCGCAGGGGCCGAACAATCAGCCCCAGCATTTT. This encodes CASSAQGPNNQPQHF. The J gene is TRBJ1-5, the V gene TRBV2; weak D call: TRBD1 (6 bases). V lost 4 bases and J lost 3, with 13 bases in between. There are 15 residues in the CDR3. From germline, CDR1 is SNHLY and CDR2 FYNNEI.

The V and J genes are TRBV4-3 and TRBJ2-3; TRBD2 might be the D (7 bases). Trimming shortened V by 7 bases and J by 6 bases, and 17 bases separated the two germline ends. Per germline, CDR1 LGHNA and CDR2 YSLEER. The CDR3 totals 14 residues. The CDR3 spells CASNERGGGDTQYF. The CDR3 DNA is TGCGCCAGCAACGAGAGGGGGGGCGGGGATACGCAGTATTTT.

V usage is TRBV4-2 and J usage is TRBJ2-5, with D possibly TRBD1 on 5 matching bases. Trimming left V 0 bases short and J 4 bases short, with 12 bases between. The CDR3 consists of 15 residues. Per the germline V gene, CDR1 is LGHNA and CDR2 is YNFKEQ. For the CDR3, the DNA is TGTGCCAGCAGCCAAGACGCAGGGCGTAGAGAGACCCAGTACTTC. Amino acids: CASSQDAGRRETQYF.